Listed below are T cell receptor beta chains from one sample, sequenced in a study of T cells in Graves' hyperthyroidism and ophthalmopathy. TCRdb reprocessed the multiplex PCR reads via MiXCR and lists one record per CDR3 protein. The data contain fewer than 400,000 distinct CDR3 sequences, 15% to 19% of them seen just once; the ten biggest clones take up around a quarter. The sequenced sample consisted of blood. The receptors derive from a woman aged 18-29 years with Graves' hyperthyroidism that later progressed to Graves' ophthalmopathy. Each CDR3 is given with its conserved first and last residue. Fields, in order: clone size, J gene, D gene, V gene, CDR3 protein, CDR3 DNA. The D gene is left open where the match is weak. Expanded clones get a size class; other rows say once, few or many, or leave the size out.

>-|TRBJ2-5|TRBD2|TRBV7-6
CASSQESGGRETQYF
TGTGCCAGCAGCCAGGAATCGGGCGGGAGAGAGACCCAGTACTTC
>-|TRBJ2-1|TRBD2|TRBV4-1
CASSRERELYNEQFF
TGCGCCAGCAGCCGAGAGCGGGAGCTCTACAATGAGCAGTTCTTC
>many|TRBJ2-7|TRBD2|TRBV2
CATQFSGRAGAYEQYF
TGTGCCACCCAGTTCAGCGGGAGGGCCGGGGCCTACGAGCAGTACTTC
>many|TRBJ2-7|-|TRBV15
CATSRRDRSYEQYF
TGTGCCACCAGCAGACGGGACCGTTCCTACGAGCAGTACTTC
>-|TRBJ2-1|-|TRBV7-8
CASSLVISGNNEQFF
TGTGCCAGCAGCTTAGTAATTAGCGGAAACAATGAGCAGTTCTTC
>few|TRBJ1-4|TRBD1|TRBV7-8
CASSLGEAGGLEKLFF
TGTGCCAGCAGCTTAGGGGAGGCAGGGGGCTTGGAAAAACTGTTTTTT
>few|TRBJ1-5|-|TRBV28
CASSPPMGTNQPQHF
TGTGCCAGCAGTCCACCTATGGGAACCAATCAGCCCCAGCATTTT
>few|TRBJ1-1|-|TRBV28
CASNQGGVNTEAFF
TGTGCCAGCAACCAGGGAGGTGTGAACACTGAAGCTTTCTTT
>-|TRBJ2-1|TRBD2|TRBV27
CASSQGTSGKWEQFF
TGTGCCAGCAGCCAAGGGACTAGCGGGAAATGGGAGCAGTTCTTC
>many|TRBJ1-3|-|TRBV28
CASTPGSSGNTIYF
TGTGCCAGCACTCCCGGATCCTCTGGAAACACCATATATTTT
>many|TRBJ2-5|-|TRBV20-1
CSDQPGAGETQYF
TGCAGTGACCAACCGGGGGCAGGGGAGACCCAGTACTTC
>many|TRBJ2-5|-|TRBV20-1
CSATVGPKETQYF
TGCAGTGCGACTGTGGGACCAAAAGAGACCCAGTACTTC
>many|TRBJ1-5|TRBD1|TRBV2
CASSGRTGGFGQPQHF
TGTGCCAGCAGTGGTAGGACAGGGGGCTTCGGTCAGCCCCAGCATTTT
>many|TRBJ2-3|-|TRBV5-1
CASSLEGSGTDTQYF
TGCGCCAGCAGCTTGGAGGGTAGCGGAACAGATACGCAGTATTTT
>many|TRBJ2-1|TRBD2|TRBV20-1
CSASIAGVYNEQFF
TGCAGTGCTAGCATAGCGGGGGTCTACAATGAGCAGTTCTTC
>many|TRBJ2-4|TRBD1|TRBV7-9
CASSLVRGQGRNIQYF
TGTGCCAGCAGCTTAGTGAGGGGACAGGGGAGAAACATTCAGTACTTC
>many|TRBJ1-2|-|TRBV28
CASSEASYGYTF
TGTGCCAGCAGTGAGGCCTCCTATGGCTACACCTTC
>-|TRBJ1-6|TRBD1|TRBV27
CASGSGTGGSPLHF
TGTGCCAGCGGCTCCGGGACAGGGGGATCACCCCTCCACTTT
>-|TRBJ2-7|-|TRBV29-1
CSVGSVEQYF
TGCAGCGTTGGCTCCGTCGAGCAGTACTTC
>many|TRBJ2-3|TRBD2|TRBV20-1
CSATGTSGNLDTQYF
TGCAGTGCTACCGGGACTAGCGGGAATCTGGATACGCAGTATTTT
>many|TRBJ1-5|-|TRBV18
CASSPAGANQPQHF
TGTGCCAGCTCACCCGCGGGGGCTAATCAGCCCCAGCATTTT
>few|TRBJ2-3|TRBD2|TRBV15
CATRLAGVVADTQYF
TGTGCCACCAGACTAGCGGGAGTGGTCGCAGATACGCAGTATTTT
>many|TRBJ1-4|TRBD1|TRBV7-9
CASSLGQATNEKLFF
TGTGCCAGCAGCCTTGGACAGGCAACTAATGAAAAACTGTTTTTT
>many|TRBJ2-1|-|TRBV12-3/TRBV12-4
CASSRPGAISYNEQFF
TGTGCCAGCAGTCGGCCTGGTGCCATTTCCTACAATGAGCAGTTCTTC
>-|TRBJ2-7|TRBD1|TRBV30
CAWSPGTGLYEQYF
TGTGCCTGGAGTCCCGGGACAGGGCTCTACGAGCAGTACTTC
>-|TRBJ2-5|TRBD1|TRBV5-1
CASSAGGARETQYF
TGCGCCAGCAGCGCAGGGGGCGCGAGGGAGACCCAGTACTTC
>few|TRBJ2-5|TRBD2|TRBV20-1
CSAREENLSGRPQQETQYF
TGCAGTGCTAGAGAAGAAAACCTTAGCGGGAGACCCCAACAAGAGACCCAGTACTTC
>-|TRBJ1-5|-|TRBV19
CASSPPGGNQPQHF
TGTGCCAGTAGTCCCCCGGGGGGCAATCAGCCCCAGCATTTT
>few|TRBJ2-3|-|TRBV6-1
CASSGGSDTQYF
TGTGCCAGCAGTGGGGGATCAGATACGCAGTATTTT
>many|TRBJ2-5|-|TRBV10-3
CAISESSAGGIQETQYF
TGTGCCATCAGTGAGTCGAGTGCCGGGGGAATTCAAGAGACCCAGTACTTC
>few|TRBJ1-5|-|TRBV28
CASSLSLQPQHF
TGTGCCAGCAGTTTAAGTCTGCAGCCCCAGCATTTT
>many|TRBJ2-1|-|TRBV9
CASSVGPDNEQFF
TGTGCCAGCAGCGTAGGTCCCGACAATGAGCAGTTCTTC
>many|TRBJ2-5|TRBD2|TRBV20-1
CSARYSGSHETQYF
TGCAGTGCTCGTTATAGCGGGAGCCACGAGACCCAGTACTTC
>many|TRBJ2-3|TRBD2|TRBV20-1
CSAILAGVWPDTQYF
TGCAGTGCTATTCTAGCGGGAGTATGGCCAGATACGCAGTATTTT
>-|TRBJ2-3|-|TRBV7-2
CASSSSGRNTDTQYF
TGTGCCAGCAGCTCATCTGGCCGGAACACAGATACGCAGTATTTT
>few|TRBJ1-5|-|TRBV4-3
CASSQDHSQPQHF
TGCGCCAGCAGCCAAGATCATAGTCAGCCCCAGCATTTT
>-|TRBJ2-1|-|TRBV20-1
CSARERLHPYEQFF
TGCAGTGCTAGAGAGAGACTCCACCCTTATGAGCAGTTCTTC
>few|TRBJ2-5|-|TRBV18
CASSPGPEETQYF
TGTGCCAGCTCACCCGGGCCAGAAGAGACCCAGTACTTC
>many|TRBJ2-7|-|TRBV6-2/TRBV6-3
CASSLEPRSPMWSNEQYF
TGTGCCAGCAGTTTAGAACCCCGATCCCCGATGTGGTCGAACGAGCAGTACTTC
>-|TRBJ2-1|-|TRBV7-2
CASSPADGGPGETYEQFF
TGTGCCAGCAGCCCAGCCGACGGTGGGCCGGGAGAGACCTACGAGCAGTTCTTC
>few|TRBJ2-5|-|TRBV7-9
CASSLARETVNQETQYF
TGTGCCAGCAGCTTAGCTAGGGAGACAGTTAACCAAGAGACCCAGTACTTC
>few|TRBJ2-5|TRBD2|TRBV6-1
CASSALLGLAGSGETQYF
TGTGCCAGCAGTGCCCTTTTGGGACTAGCGGGAAGCGGAGAGACCCAGTACTTC
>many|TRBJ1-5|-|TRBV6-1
CASSEAGGPGGAQPQHF
TGTGCCAGCAGTGAAGCAGGGGGACCGGGAGGAGCTCAGCCCCAGCATTTT
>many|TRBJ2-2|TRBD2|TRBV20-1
CSARTSGSNTGELFF
TGCAGTGCTAGGACTAGCGGTTCGAACACCGGGGAGCTGTTTTTT
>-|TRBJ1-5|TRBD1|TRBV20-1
CSASLPGQLNQPQHF
TGCAGTGCTAGTTTACCGGGACAGCTCAATCAGCCCCAGCATTTT
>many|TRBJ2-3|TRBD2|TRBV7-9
CASSLMGSGSTDTQYF
TGTGCCAGCAGCCTAATGGGTAGCGGGAGCACAGATACGCAGTATTTT
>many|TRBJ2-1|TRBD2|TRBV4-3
CASSRTSGSRDEQFF
TGCGCCAGCAGCCGGACTAGCGGGAGCAGGGATGAGCAGTTCTTC
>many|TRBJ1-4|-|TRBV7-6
CASSPVGGAGKEKLFF
TGTGCCAGCAGCCCCGTAGGGGGTGCAGGGAAGGAAAAACTGTTTTTT
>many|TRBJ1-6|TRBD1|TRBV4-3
CASSHHRDSNSPLHF
TGCGCCAGCAGCCATCACCGGGACAGTAATTCACCCCTCCACTTT
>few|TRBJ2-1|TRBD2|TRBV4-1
CASSPAGSGRRYEQFF
TGCGCCAGCAGCCCCGCGGGCAGCGGGAGGAGGTATGAGCAGTTCTTC
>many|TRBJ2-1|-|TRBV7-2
CASSLTGAWVHEQFF
TGTGCCAGCAGCTTAACGGGGGCTTGGGTCCATGAGCAGTTCTTC
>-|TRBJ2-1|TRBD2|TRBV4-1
CASSQEVGLAGVDEQFF
TGCGCCAGCAGCCAAGAAGTAGGGCTAGCGGGAGTGGATGAGCAGTTCTTC
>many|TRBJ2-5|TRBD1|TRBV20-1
CSALGTGDTETQYF
TGCAGTGCCTTGGGGACAGGGGACACGGAGACCCAGTACTTC
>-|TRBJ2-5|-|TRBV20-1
CSDRETQYF
TGCAGTGACCGGGAGACCCAGTACTTC
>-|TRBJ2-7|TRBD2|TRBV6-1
CASSAGTTSAYEQYF
TGTGCCAGCAGTGCCGGGACTACCTCAGCCTACGAGCAGTACTTC
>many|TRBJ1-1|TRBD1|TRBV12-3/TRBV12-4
CASTLDRDWENTEAFF
TGTGCCAGCACCCTAGACAGGGATTGGGAGAACACTGAAGCTTTCTTT
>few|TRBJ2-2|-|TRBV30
CAWSVAGELFF
TGTGCCTGGAGTGTCGCCGGGGAGCTGTTTTTT
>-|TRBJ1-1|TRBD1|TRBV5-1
CASSLEQGAGSNTEAFF
TGCGCCAGCAGCCTAGAACAGGGGGCCGGGTCGAACACTGAAGCTTTCTTT
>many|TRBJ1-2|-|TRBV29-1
CSVGPAHGYTF
TGCAGCGTTGGCCCGGCCCATGGCTACACCTTC